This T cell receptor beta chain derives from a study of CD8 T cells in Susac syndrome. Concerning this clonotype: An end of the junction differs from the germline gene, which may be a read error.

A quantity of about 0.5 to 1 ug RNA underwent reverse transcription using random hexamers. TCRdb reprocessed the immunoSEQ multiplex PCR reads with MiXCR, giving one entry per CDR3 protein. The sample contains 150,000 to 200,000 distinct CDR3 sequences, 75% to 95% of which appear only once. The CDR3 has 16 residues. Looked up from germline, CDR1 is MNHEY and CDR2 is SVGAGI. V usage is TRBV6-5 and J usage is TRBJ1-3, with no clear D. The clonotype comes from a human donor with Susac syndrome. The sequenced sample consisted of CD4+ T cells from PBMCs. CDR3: CASSYGIWSSENTIYF. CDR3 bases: TGTGCCAGCAGTTACGGAATCTGGAGCTCTGAAAACACCATATATTTT.